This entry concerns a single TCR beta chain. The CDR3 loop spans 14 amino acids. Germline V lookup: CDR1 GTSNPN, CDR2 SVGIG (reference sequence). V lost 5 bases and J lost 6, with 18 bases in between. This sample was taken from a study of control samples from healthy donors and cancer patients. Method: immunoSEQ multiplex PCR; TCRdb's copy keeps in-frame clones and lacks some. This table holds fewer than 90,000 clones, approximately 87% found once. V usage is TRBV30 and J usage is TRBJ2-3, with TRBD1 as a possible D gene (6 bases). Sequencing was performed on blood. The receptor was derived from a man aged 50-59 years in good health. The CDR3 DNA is TGTGCCTGGCAGAATACAGGGAGAGGCGATACGCAGTATTTT. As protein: CAWQNTGRGDTQYF.